These T cell receptor beta chains were read from a single sample in a study of blood T cell repertoires in COVID-19. This table comes from immunoSEQ multiplex PCR, and its TCRdb copy is limited to in-frame clones, with some not included. The sample contains 150,000 to 200,000 clones, 89% of which appear only once. Sequences were obtained from PBMCs or T cells enriched from blood (not recorded which). The receptors come from a woman aged 40 to 50 with acute COVID-19. CDR3s include the opening cysteine and the closing phenylalanine or tryptophan. A D gene is named only where the DNA matches it firmly. Some rows have no size entry. The others give once, few or many, or a class for an expanded clone.

TRBV12-5	.	TRBJ2-7	13	TRBD1	TGTGCTAGTGGTGGGACAGGTTTCTACGAGCAGTACTTC	CASGGTGFYEQYF
TRBV6-5	.	TRBJ1-3	15	.	TGTGCCAGCAGGCTTACAGTTACCTCTGGAAACACCATATATTTT	CASRLTVTSGNTIYF
TRBV11-2	few	TRBJ2-1	14	TRBD2	TGTGCCAGCAGCCTTCGGACTAGCGGGCTTGAGCAGTTCTTC	CASSLRTSGLEQFF
TRBV2	.	TRBJ2-3	18	TRBD2	TGTGCCAGCAGTGAACTCTCAGAACTAGCGGGTCGAACAGATACGCAGTATTTT	CASSELSELAGRTDTQYF
TRBV20-1	.	TRBJ1-2	11	.	TGCAGTGCTAGAGATCAGGGTAGCTACACCTTC	CSARDQGSYTF
TRBV2	.	TRBJ1-1	14	.	TGTGCCAGCAGAGGTCTCAGGGAAAGACTTGAAGCTTTCTTT	CASRGLRERLEAFF
TRBV6-1	.	TRBJ2-1	14	TRBD2	TGTGCCAGCAGGGCGGGAGTGAGGTACAATGAGCAGTTCTTC	CASRAGVRYNEQFF
TRBV4-3	.	TRBJ2-3	17	TRBD2	TGCGCCAGCAGCCAAACAGGACTAGCGGGATATTTTGATACGCAGTATTTT	CASSQTGLAGYFDTQYF
TRBV30	.	TRBJ1-2	13	TRBD1	TGTGCCTGGAGGGGACAGGTGTCTGCTGGCTACACCTTC	CAWRGQVSAGYTF
TRBV6-4	.	TRBJ1-1	14	.	TGTGCCAGCAGCCCGTCCTCCGGGAACACTGAAGCTTTCTTT	CASSPSSGNTEAFF
TRBV6-5	.	TRBJ1-4	15	TRBD1	TGTGCCAGCAGTTCCCAGACAGGGGGTAATGAAAAACTGTTTTTT	CASSSQTGGNEKLFF
TRBV12-5	.	TRBJ2-7	15	.	TGTGCTAGTGGTTTGGCAGCGGGTGGACTCTACGAGCAGTACTTC	CASGLAAGGLYEQYF
TRBV9	.	TRBJ2-3	14	.	TGTGCCAGCAGCGTCTTACAGGACACAGATACGCAGTATTTT	CASSVLQDTDTQYF
TRBV6-1	.	TRBJ2-3	15	.	TGTGCCAGCAGTGAAGCGGGGGCCGACACAGATACGCAGTATTTT	CASSEAGADTDTQYF
TRBV15	.	TRBJ1-6	14	.	TGTGCCACCAGCCGCAGGGTAGACAATTCACCCCTCCACTTT	CATSRRVDNSPLHF
TRBV11-2	few	TRBJ1-5	17	.	TGTGCCAGCAGCTTAGATACTGCTCTTCATAGCAATCAGCCCCAGCATTTT	CASSLDTALHSNQPQHF
TRBV28	.	TRBJ1-4	16	.	TGTGCCAGCAGTCCCCAGGGCGGGGGTCGGGGTGAAAAACTGTTTTTT	CASSPQGGGRGEKLFF
TRBV13	few	TRBJ1-3	13	.	TGTGCCAGCAGTTCTCAGGGGGGAAACACCATATATTTT	CASSSQGGNTIYF
TRBV6-1	.	TRBJ1-2	15	.	TGTGCCAGCAGTGAAGTAGAACAGGTCGACTATGGCTACACCTTC	CASSEVEQVDYGYTF
TRBV4-1	.	TRBJ1-2	15	.	TGCGCCAGCAGCCAAGTACCATTGCCAGGGAATGGCTACACCTTC	CASSQVPLPGNGYTF
TRBV5-1	.	TRBJ2-7	14	TRBD1	TGCGCCAGCAGCCAAGGGACAGGAGCTTACGAGCAGTACTTC	CASSQGTGAYEQYF
TRBV3-1/TRBV3-2	once	TRBJ2-2	15	.	TGTGCCAGCAGCCAAGAACCACAGGGTACCGGGGAGCTGTTTTTT	CASSQEPQGTGELFF
TRBV20-1	.	TRBJ1-2	15	.	TGCAGTGCTAGTGGTCCGGCGGCTTCGGGCTATGGCTACACCTTC	CSASGPAASGYGYTF
TRBV18	.	TRBJ2-7	13	TRBD1	TGTGCCAGCTCACGGGACAGGCGCGACGAGCAGTACTTC	CASSRDRRDEQYF
TRBV30	.	TRBJ2-3	14	.	TGTGCCTGGAGTGGTGGGCGGGAATCTGATACGCAGTATTTT	CAWSGGRESDTQYF
TRBV12-3/TRBV12-4	.	TRBJ2-3	12	.	TGTGCCAGCACCGTGGGGGGGGCCACGCAGTATTTT	CASTVGGATQYF
TRBV7-9	.	TRBJ1-2	13	.	TGTGCCAGCAGCTTAGGGCAGGACACTGGCTACACCTTC	CASSLGQDTGYTF
TRBV29-1	.	TRBJ1-2	12	.	TGCAGCGTTGATGACAGTGGTGGAGGCTACACCTTC	CSVDDSGGGYTF
TRBV2	.	TRBJ2-5	16	.	TGTGCCAGCAGTGAAATGGCGGGGGCCCCCCTGGAGACCCAGTACTTC	CASSEMAGAPLETQYF
TRBV4-1	.	TRBJ2-3	19	TRBD2	TGCGCCAGCAGCCAAGAAGTTATTATGGCGGGAGTTCAGGCAGATACGCAGTATTTT	CASSQEVIMAGVQADTQYF
TRBV30	.	TRBJ2-5	14	TRBD2	TGTGCCTGGAAGACTAGCGGGGGCCAAGAGACCCAGTACTTC	CAWKTSGGQETQYF
TRBV19	.	TRBJ2-1	15	TRBD2	TGTGCCAGTAGTATGTCGCGGGCGGGGGATAATGAGCAGTTCTTC	CASSMSRAGDNEQFF
TRBV6-6	.	TRBJ2-7	15	TRBD2	TGTGCCAGCAGTCGGACTAGCGGGGGGGCGGACGAGCAGTACTTC	CASSRTSGGADEQYF
TRBV5-1	.	TRBJ2-7	14	.	TGCGCCAGCAGCTTTGGGGGGGCGAACTACGAGCAGTACTTC	CASSFGGANYEQYF
TRBV16	.	TRBJ2-3	15	TRBD1	TGTGCCAGCAGCCAAAAGGACAGGGCCACAGATACGCAGTATTTT	CASSQKDRATDTQYF
TRBV30	.	TRBJ1-1	16	TRBD1	TGTGCCTGGAGCGTTCCGAACGGACAGGGGAGGACTGAAGCTTTCTTT	CAWSVPNGQGRTEAFF
TRBV19	.	TRBJ2-7	15	TRBD2	TGTGCCAGTAGTATGGGGAGGGGACTGGTCTACGAGCAGTACTTC	CASSMGRGLVYEQYF
TRBV12-2	.	TRBJ1-5	14	.	TGTGCAAGTCGTTGCGACAGGGAGGCTCAGCCCCAGCATTTT	CASRCDREAQPQHF
TRBV4-1	few	TRBJ2-5	14	.	TGCGCCAGCAGCCAAGAGATTAGCTGGGAGACCCAGTACTTC	CASSQEISWETQYF
TRBV7-8	.	TRBJ2-1	16	TRBD2	TGTGCCAGCAGCTCGGCCGGGACTAGCGGCTACAATGAGCAGTTCTTC	CASSSAGTSGYNEQFF
TRBV25-1	.	TRBJ1-2	14	TRBD1	TGTGCCAGTCAAGGGGGGACAGGGAACTATGGCTACACCTTC	CASQGGTGNYGYTF
TRBV5-1	.	TRBJ2-1	16	.	TGCGCCAGCAGCTTGGAGGAGAAACGCTCCTACAATGAGCAGTTCTTC	CASSLEEKRSYNEQFF
TRBV6-4	.	TRBJ2-5	13	.	TGTGCCAGCAGTACGGCGGGACCAGAGACCCAGTACTTC	CASSTAGPETQYF
TRBV4-2	.	TRBJ1-1	15	.	TGTGCCAGCAGCCAGAGAGGGCAGCAGAACACTGAAGCTTTCTTT	CASSQRGQQNTEAFF
TRBV30	.	TRBJ1-1	13	TRBD1	TGTGCCTGGAGTAAGACAGGGGTTGCTGAAGCTTTCTTT	CAWSKTGVAEAFF
TRBV6-5	.	TRBJ1-5	13	.	TGTGCCAGCGGAGCTCAGGGAAATCAGCCCCAGCATTTT	CASGAQGNQPQHF